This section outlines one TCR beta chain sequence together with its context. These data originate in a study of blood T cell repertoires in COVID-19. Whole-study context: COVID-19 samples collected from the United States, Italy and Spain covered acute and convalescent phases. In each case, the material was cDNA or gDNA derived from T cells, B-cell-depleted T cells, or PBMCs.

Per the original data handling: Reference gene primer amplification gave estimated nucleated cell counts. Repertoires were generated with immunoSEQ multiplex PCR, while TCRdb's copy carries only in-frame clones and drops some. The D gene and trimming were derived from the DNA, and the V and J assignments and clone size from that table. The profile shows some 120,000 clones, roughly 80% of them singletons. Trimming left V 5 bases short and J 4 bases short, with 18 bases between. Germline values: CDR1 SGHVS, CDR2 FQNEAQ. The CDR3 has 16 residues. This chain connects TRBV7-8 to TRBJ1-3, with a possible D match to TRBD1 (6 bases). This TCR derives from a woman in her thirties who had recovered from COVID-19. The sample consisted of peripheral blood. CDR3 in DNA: TGTGCCAGCAGCCGAGAACAGGGAATATTCGGAAACACCATATATTTT. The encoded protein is CASSREQGIFGNTIYF.